The text below deals with one T cell receptor beta chain. Its antigen is not identified. Germline values: CDR1 SEHNR, CDR2 FQNEAQ (reference sequence). CDR3 length: 14 residues. Deletions cut 5 bases from V and 11 bases from J, with 21 bases between. RNA in amounts of about 0.5 to 1 ug was reverse transcribed with random hexamers. The authors amplified TCR beta CDR3 across 54 Vbeta and 13 Jbeta using immunoSEQ multiplex PCR. TCRdb redid the calling of the immunoSEQ multiplex PCR reads with MiXCR, one entry per CDR3 protein. The sample has roughly 100,000 distinct CDR3 sequences; roughly 95% are singletons. Peripheral blood CD8+ and CD4+ T cells were profiled by TCR beta sequencing. The sample belongs to a study of CD8 T cells in Susac syndrome. Study-wide results and limits: In total CD8+ repertoires, over 15 Susac-specific public clones were detected, and CD8+ TEMRA repertoires contained five.

The sequenced material came from CD8+ T cells from PBMCs. The V call is TRBV7-9, the J call TRBJ1-1; possible D gene TRBD1, 6 bases. This clonotype originated in a human donor with Susac syndrome. CDR3 amino acids: CASSPTGERTGAFF. CDR3 coding DNA: TGTGCCAGCAGCCCGACAGGAGAGAGGACGGGTGCTTTCTTT.